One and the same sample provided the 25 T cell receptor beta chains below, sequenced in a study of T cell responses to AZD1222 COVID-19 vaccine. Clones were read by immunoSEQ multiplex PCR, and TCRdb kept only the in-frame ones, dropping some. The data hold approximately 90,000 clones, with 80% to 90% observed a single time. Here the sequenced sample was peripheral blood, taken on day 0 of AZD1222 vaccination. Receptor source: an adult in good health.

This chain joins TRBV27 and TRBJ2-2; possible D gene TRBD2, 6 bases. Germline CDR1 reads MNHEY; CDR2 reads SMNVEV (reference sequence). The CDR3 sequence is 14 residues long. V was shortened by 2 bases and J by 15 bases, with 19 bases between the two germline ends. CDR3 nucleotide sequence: TGTGCCAGCAGTTTAGAGGCGGGAATCTCAATGGTGTTTTTT. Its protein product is CASSLEAGISMVFF.

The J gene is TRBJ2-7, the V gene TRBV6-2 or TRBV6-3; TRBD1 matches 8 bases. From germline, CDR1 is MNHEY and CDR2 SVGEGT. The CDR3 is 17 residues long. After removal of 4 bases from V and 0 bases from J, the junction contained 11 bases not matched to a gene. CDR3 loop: CASSSGRRDRFSYEQYF. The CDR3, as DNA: TGTGCCAGCAGTTCGGGACGGAGGGACAGGTTCTCCTACGAGCAGTACTTC.

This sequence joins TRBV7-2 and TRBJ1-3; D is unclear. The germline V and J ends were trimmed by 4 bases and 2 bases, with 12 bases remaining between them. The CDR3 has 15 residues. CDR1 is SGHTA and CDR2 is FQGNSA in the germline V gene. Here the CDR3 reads CASSSATGAGNTIYF. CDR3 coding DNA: TGTGCCAGCAGCTCAGCGACGGGCGCTGGAAACACCATATATTTT.

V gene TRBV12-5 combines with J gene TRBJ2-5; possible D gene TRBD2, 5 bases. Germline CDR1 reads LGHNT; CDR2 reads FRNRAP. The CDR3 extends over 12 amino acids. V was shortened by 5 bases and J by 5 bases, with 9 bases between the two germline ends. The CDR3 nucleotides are TGTGCTAGTGGTAAGGAGGAGGAGACCCAGTACTTC. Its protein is CASGKEEETQYF.

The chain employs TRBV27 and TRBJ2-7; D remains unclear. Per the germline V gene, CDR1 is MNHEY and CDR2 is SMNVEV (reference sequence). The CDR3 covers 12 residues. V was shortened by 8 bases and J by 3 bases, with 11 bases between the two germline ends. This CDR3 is CASGWTVYEQYF. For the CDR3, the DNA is TGTGCCAGCGGATGGACGGTCTACGAGCAGTACTTC.

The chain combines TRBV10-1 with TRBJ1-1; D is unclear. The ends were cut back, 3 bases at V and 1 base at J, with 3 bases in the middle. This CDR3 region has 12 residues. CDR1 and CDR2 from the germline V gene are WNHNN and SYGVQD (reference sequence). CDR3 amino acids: CASSDPNTEAFF. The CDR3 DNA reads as TGCGCCAGCAGTGACCCGAACACTGAAGCTTTCTTT.

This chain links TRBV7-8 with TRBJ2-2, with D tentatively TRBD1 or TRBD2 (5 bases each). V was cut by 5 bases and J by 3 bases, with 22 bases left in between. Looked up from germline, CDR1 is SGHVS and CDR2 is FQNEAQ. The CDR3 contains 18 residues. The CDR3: CASSLGGLLEWYTGELFF. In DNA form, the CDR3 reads TGTGCCAGCAGCCTTGGGGGTTTACTGGAGTGGTACACCGGGGAGCTGTTTTTT.

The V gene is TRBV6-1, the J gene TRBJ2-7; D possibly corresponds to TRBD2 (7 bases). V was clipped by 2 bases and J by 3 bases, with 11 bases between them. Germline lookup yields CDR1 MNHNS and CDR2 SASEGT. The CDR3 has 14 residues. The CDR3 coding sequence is TGTGCCAGCAGTGAAACGGGGGGCCTCTACGAGCAGTACTTC. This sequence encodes CASSETGGLYEQYF.

CDR3 region: CASSQHTGYNQPQHF. As DNA, the CDR3 is TGCGCCAGCAGCCAACATACAGGGTACAATCAGCCCCAGCATTTT. V usage is TRBV4-1 and J usage is TRBJ1-5; tentatively, D is TRBD1 (6 bases). The germline gives CDR1 MGHRA, CDR2 YSYEKL. This CDR3 is 15 amino acids long. V gave up 2 bases and J gave up 3 bases, with 11 bases separating them.

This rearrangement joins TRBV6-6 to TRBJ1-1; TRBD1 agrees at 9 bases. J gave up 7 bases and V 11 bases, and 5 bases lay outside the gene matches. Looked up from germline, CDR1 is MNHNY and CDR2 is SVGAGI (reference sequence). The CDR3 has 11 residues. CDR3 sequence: CAHGGQGEAFF. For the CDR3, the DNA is TGTGCCCATGGGGGACAGGGTGAAGCTTTCTTT.

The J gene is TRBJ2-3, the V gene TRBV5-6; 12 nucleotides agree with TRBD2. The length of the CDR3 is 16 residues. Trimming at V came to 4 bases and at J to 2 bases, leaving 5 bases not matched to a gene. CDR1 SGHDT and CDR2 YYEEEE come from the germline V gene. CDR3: CASSPRLAGVTDTQYF. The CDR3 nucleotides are TGTGCCAGCAGCCCCAGACTAGCGGGAGTCACAGATACGCAGTATTTT.

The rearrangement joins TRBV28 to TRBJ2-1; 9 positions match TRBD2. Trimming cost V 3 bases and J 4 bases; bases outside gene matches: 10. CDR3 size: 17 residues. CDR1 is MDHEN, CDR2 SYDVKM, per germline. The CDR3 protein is CASSFSWTSDIYNEQFF. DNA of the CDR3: TGTGCCAGCAGTTTTTCGTGGACTAGCGATATTTACAATGAGCAGTTCTTC.

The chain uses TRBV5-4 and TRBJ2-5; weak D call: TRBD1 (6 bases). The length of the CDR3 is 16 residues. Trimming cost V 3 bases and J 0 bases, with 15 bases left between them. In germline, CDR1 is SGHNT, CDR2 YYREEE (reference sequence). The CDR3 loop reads CASSSSGHANQETQYF. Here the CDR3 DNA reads TGTGCCAGCAGCTCCTCGGGACACGCGAACCAAGAGACCCAGTACTTC.

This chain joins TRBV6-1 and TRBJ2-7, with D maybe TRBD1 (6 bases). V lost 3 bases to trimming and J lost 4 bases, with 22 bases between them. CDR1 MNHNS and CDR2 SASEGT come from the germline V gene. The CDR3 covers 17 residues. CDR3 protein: CASSDHAGDTMGYEQYF. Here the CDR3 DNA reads TGTGCCAGCAGTGATCACGCCGGGGACACCATGGGGTACGAGCAGTACTTC.

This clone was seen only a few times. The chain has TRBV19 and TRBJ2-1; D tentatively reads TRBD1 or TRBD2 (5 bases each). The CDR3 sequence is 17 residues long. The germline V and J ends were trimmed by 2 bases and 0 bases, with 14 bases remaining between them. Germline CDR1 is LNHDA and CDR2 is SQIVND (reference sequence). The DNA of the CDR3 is TGTGCCAGTAGTATAACTTTTTGGGGGAACTCCTACAATGAGCAGTTCTTC. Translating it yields CASSITFWGNSYNEQFF.

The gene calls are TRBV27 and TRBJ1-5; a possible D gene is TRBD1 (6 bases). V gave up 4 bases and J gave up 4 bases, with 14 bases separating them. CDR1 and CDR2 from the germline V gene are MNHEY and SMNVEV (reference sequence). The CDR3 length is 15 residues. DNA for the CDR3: TGTGCCAGCAGTTCTCGGAGGGGGTCAAATCAGCCCCAGCATTTT. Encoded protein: CASSSRRGSNQPQHF.

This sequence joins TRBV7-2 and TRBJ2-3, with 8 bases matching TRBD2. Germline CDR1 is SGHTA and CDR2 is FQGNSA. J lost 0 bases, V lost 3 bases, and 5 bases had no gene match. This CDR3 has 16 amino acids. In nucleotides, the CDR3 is TGTGCCAGCAGCTTGACTAGCGCCGCTAGCACAGATACGCAGTATTTT. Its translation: CASSLTSAASTDTQYF.

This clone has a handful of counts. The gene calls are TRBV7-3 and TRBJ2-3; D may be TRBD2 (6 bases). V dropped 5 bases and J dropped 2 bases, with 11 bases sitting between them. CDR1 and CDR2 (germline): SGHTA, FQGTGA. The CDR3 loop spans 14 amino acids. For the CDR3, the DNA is TGTGCCAGCAGCGCGGCTAGCGCCACAGATACGCAGTATTTT. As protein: CASSAASATDTQYF.

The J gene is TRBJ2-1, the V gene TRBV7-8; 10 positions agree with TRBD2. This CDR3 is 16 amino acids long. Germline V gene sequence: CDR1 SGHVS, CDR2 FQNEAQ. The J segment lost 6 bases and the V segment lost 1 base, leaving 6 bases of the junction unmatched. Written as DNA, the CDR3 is TGTGCCAGCAGCTTAGAGGTGTTAGCGGGAGGCAATGAGCAGTTCTTC. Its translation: CASSLEVLAGGNEQFF.

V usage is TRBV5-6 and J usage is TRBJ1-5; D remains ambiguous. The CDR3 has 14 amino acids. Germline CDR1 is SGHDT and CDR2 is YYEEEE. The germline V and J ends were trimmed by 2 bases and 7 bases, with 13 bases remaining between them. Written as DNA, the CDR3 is TGTGCCAGCAGCTTTGGGGAGGCCGGGCAGCCCCAGCATTTT. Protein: CASSFGEAGQPQHF.

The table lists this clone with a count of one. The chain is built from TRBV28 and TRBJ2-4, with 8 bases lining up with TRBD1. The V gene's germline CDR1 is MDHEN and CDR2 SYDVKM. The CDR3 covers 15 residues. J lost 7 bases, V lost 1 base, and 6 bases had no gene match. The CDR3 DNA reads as TGTGCCAGCAGTTTATTCCCGGACAGGGACAACATTCAGTACTTC. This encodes CASSLFPDRDNIQYF.

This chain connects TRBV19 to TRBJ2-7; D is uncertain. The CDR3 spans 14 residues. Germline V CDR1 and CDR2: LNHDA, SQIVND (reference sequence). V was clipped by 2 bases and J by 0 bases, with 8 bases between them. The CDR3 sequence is CASSIRVTSYEQYF. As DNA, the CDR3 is TGTGCCAGTAGTATAAGGGTGACCTCCTACGAGCAGTACTTC.

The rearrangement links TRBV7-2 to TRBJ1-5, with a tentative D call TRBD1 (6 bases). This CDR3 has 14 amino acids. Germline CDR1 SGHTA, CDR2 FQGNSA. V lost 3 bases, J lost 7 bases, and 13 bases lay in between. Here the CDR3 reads CASSFNRDGQPQHF. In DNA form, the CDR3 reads TGTGCCAGCAGCTTTAACAGGGATGGCCAGCCCCAGCATTTT.

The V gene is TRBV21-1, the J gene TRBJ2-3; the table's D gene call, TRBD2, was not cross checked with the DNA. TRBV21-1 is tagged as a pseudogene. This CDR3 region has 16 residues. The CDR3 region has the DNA TGTGCCAGCAGCAAAGTCCACCTGACTAGGGAGGATACGCAGTATTTT. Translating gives CASSKVHLTREDTQYF.

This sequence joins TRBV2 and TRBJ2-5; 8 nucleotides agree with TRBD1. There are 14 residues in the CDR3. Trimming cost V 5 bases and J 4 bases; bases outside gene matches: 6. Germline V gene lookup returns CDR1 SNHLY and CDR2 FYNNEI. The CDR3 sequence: CASSPDRALETQYF. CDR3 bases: TGTGCCAGCAGTCCGGACAGGGCGTTAGAGACCCAGTACTTC.